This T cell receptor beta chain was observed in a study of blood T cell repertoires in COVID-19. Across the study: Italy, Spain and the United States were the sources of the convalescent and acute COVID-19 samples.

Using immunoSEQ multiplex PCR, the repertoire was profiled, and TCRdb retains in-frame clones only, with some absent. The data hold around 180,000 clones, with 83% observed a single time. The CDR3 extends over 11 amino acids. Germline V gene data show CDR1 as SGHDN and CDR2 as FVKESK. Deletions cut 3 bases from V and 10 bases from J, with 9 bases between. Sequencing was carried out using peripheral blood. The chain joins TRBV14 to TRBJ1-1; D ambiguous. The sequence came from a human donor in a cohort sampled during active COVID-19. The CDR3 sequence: CASSQGARAFF. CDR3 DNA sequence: TGTGCCAGCAGCCAGGGAGCCAGAGCTTTCTTT. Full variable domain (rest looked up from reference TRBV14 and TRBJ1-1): EAGVTQFPSHSVIEKGQTVTLRCDPISGHDNLYWYRRVMGKEIKFLLHFVKESKQDESGMPNNRFLAERTGGTYSTLKVQPAELEDSGVYFCASSQGARAFFGQGTRLTVV.